This T cell receptor (beta chain) was obtained from a study of vaccination and CD4 T cells after COVID-19 (dated by TCRdb to the early 2020s). For context, the study as a whole: SARS-CoV-2 positivity had been established in the convalescent patients by nasal swab PCR, and mild disease was recorded in nine of these patients and severe disease in one. Culture stimuli were overlapping spike peptide pools from SARS-CoV-2 and from the common cold coronaviruses HCoV-NL63, HCoV-OC43 and HCoV-229E. Post-COVID blood samples were collected from convalescent patients a median of approximately 100 days after diagnosis, with a range of about 30 to 161 days. In ten to eleven COVID-19 convalescent patients and 4 infection-naive healthy vaccine recipients, the spike-specific CD4+ TCR repertoire before mRNA vaccination was compared with the repertoire after mRNA vaccination. As controls, cultures received a CEFX viral epitope pool (the positive control), an HIV-1 Nef peptide pool (the negative control), or no peptide at all. Two doses of either the Pfizer-BioNTech BNT162b2 vaccine (n=8) or the Moderna mRNA-1273 vaccine (n=2) were administered to participants. In the convalescent cohort there were six males and four females, among whom were two Hispanic individuals, seven Caucasians, two Asians and one multiracial person. The time from the second vaccine dose to post-vaccine blood sampling had a median of around 72 days and ranged from about 12 to 241 days.

The library relied on PCR. At the Johns Hopkins FTIC core, DNA from the cultured CD4+ T cells underwent TCR sequencing with the Oncomine TCR Beta short-read assay. The QIAamp micro DNA kit was used to extract genomic DNA from the cultured CD4+ T cells. Oncomine TCR Beta libraries made from cultured CD4+ T cells were pooled using unique dual indexes and sequenced on an Illumina iSeq 100. As for the original processing: Non-productive sequences were filtered out, and CDR3s that did not start with C, did not end with F or W, or were shorter than 7 amino acids were discarded. The MANAFEST web application identified antigen-specific clonotypes by comparing peptide-stimulated wells against reference wells and other culture wells. Positive clones required FDR below 0.05, an odds ratio above 5, and productive frequency above 0.1% in at least two of three replicate wells. A clonotype was classed as cross-reactive if the clonotype showed significant expansion both in SARS-CoV-2 spike wells and in at least one common cold coronavirus spike condition. Levenshtein distances (stringdist) and unrooted phylogenetic trees (ape) in R version 3.6.1 were used to assess CDR3 homology. Using fastp at Q25 and MiXCR, TCRdb reprocessed the public reads and kept productive beta chains. Rows are unified per CDR3 protein, each entry keeping the most common DNA and genes. The V and J calls and clone size come from TCRdb's table, not from the authors' own analysis. The sample includes about 15,000 distinct CDR3 sequences, with roughly three fifths observed a single time. In total, the top ten clones hold 4% to 6.5% of the sample.

The full study reports these points: An increase in the median number of SARS-CoV-2-reactive clonotypes from 21 after infection to approximately 41 after vaccination was observed, but the change was not found to be significant. The number of convalescent patients in the study was relatively small, and the study did not examine early timepoints following natural infection. In convalescent patients, nearly all vaccine-specific clones (304 of 307) were found to be mono-reactive for SARS-CoV-2 spike rather than cross-reactive with common cold coronaviruses. In convalescent patients, a median around 90% of post-vaccine SARS-CoV-2-reactive clones were detected only after vaccination, suggesting vaccine-specific priming.

Compared with germline, V lacks 2 bases and J lacks 6 bases; bases without a gene match: 9. CDR1 and CDR2 are drawn from the germline V gene: MNHNS, SASEGT. From its cysteine to its phenylalanine, the CDR3 spans 15 amino acids. Solely the CDR3 DNA is kept, with 45 bases framed from the first base. The treatment or condition label, read with the paper, signifies: approximately 10-day PBMC culture with coronavirus spike peptide pools or control peptides (ViraFEST assay). The ViraFEST assay, used in the study, expanded antigen-specific T cells with peptide pools and then identified the expanded clonotypes through TCR sequencing. The positive SARS-CoV-2 PCR tests of the convalescent patients were dated from March to December 2020, before the Alpha, Beta and Delta variants emerged in the United States. PBMCs were cultured at about 2 million per well in IMDM supplemented with roughly 5% human AB serum and 10 IU/ml IL-2, with 10 ug/ml peptide pools added. On days 3 and 7, half of the culture medium was replaced with fresh IL-2-containing medium. After 10 days of culture, CD4+ T cells were isolated by negative selection using the EasySep CD4+ T cell isolation kit. PBMCs were separated from whole blood using Ficoll-Paque Plus gradient centrifugation and then either used fresh or cryopreserved at -140C. Triplicate wells were generally used for each culture condition.

This clonotype was seen a handful of times. Its specific antigen is unknown. Base qualities are not provided; no much larger clone lies one nucleotide away. The sequencing here drew on CD4+ T cells from blood, cultured in vitro, taken after SARS-CoV-2 vaccination. The sequence derives from a human donor who had recovered from COVID-19. In this chain, TRBV6-1 is recombined with TRBJ1-1; TRBD1 matches 7 bases in the middle. The bases read TGTGCCAGCAGTGAAATTAGACAGGGTATCGCTGAAGCTTTCTTT. This encodes CASSEIRQGIAEAFF.